A selection of T cell receptor beta chains follows, all from one sample in a study of T cell clonotyping in hematopoietic cell transplantation. Profiled with immunoSEQ multiplex PCR; TCRdb holds only in-frame clones, not every one. The sample yields over 4,000 clones, about 33% seen once. The sample was peripheral blood mononuclear cells, taken before stem cell transplant. These receptor sequences come from a man aged 50 to 59 with myelofibrosis. Some clones in this sample may be carry-over from other donors' samples. Both conserved end residues are part of each CDR3. D genes are given only for firm matches.

-	TRBV29-1	TRBJ1-3	CSVVVSLTGNTIYF
-	TRBV6-5	TRBJ1-3	CATRGQLGNTIYF
-	TRBV30	TRBJ2-3	CAWDPLSGMQYF
-	TRBV5-1	TRBJ1-4	CASSLAGDSDEKLFF
TRBD1	TRBV5-1	TRBJ2-7	CASSSGTVYEQYF
-	TRBV6-1	TRBJ1-2	CASSRASNYGYTF
-	TRBV5-6	TRBJ2-7	CASSPGSHKQYF
-	TRBV5-6	TRBJ1-6	CASSLGISNSPLHF
-	TRBV6-5	TRBJ2-7	CASSNQGVVGEQYF
TRBD2	TRBV30	TRBJ2-1	CAWRGGTGGPGNEQFF
TRBD2	TRBV5-5	TRBJ2-7	CASSLGLGGEQYF
-	TRBV6-6	TRBJ2-7	CASSYNSYEQYF
-	TRBV29-1	TRBJ1-5	CSVAGLDQPQHF
-	TRBV30	TRBJ1-2	CAWSVRNYGYTF
-	TRBV7-9	TRBJ1-1	CASSLVNTEAFF
-	TRBV30	TRBJ1-2	CAWRQAGGPNYGYTF
TRBD1	TRBV6-6	TRBJ2-3	CASSKGTGWTDTQYF
-	TRBV30	TRBJ1-6	CAWSGAIRGPEQVVSPLHF
-	TRBV6-5	TRBJ1-2	CASSYAGNPGYTF
-	TRBV5-6	-	CASSSRQGHEQYF
TRBD2	TRBV30	TRBJ2-1	CAWSRLAAGEQFF
-	TRBV6-5	TRBJ1-2	CASSPRNYGYTF
-	TRBV2	TRBJ1-2	CASSERTVYGHTF
-	TRBV30	TRBJ1-3	CAWSRRGNTIYF
-	TRBV6-5	TRBJ2-3	CASSYGFTDTQYF
TRBD1	TRBV6-5	TRBJ2-7	CASSPGTGAHEQYF
-	TRBV9	TRBJ2-7	CASSSNYDDEQYF
-	TRBV5-1	TRBJ1-3	CASSREGGPNSGNTIYF
-	TRBV30	TRBJ1-2	CAWRGTPDYGYTF
-	TRBV28	TRBJ2-7	CASSLDLGGAKGAGYEQYF
-	TRBV6-5	TRBJ1-1	CASSYSGAGEAFF
-	TRBV30	TRBJ2-5	CAWSVGLRETQYF
-	TRBV2	TRBJ1-6	CASSESVYSPLHF
TRBD1	TRBV29-1	TRBJ2-1	CSVEDPLDRSYYNEQFF
TRBD1	TRBV19	TRBJ1-1	CASSTGGREAFF
-	TRBV6-6	TRBJ2-5	CASVADPLQETQYF
TRBD1	TRBV5-6	TRBJ2-7	CASSLRGLHEQYF
TRBD2	TRBV5-6	TRBJ2-5	CASSSVAGGGEETQYF
TRBD2	TRBV6-5	TRBJ2-7	CASRYTSGSYEQYF
-	TRBV5-6	TRBJ1-6	CASSWSELSPLHF
-	TRBV6-6	TRBJ1-2	CASSYSRGDGYTF
TRBD2	TRBV9	TRBJ2-5	CASSAGLAAMTQYF
-	TRBV7-6	TRBJ1-2	CASGRGDYGYTF
-	TRBV30	TRBJ1-5	CAWSLGSNQPQHF
TRBD1	TRBV27	TRBJ2-7	CASSRTGVEQYF
-	TRBV6-5	TRBJ2-7	CASSLLGGGDHEQYF
TRBD1	TRBV30	TRBJ1-6	CAWITGRGTANSPLHF
TRBD1	TRBV5-6	TRBJ1-2	CASSRGTGLGGYTF
-	TRBV30	TRBJ1-5	CAWSFPGYSNQPQHF